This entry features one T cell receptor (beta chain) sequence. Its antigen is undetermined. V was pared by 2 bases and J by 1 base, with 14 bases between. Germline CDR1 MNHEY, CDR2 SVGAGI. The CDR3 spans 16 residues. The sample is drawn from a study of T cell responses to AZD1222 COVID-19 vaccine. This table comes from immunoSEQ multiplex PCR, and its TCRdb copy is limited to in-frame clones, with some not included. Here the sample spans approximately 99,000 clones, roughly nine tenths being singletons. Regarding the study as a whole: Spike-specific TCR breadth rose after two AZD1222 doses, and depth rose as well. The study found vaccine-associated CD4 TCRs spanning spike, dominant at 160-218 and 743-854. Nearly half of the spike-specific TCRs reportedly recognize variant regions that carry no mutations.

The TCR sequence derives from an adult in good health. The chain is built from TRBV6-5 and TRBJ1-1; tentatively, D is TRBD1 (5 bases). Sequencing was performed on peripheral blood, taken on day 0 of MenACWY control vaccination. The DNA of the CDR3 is TGTGCCAGCAGTTACGGGGGGGGTGGTCCGAACACTGAAGCTTTCTTT. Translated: CASSYGGGGPNTEAFF.